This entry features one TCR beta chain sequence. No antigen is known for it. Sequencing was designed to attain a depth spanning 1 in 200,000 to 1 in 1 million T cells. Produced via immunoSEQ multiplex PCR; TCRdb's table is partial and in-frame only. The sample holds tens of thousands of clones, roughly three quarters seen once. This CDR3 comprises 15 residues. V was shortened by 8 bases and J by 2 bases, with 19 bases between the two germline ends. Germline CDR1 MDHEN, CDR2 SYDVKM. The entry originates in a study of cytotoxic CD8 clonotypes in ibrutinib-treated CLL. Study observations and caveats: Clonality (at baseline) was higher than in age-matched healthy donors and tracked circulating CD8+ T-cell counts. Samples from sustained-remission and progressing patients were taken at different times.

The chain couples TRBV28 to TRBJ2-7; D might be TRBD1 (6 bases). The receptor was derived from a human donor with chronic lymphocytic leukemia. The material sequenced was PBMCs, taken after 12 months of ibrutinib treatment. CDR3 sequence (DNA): TGTGCCAGCCTACCTACAGGGTTGAACGCCTACGAGCAGTACTTC. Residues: CASLPTGLNAYEQYF.